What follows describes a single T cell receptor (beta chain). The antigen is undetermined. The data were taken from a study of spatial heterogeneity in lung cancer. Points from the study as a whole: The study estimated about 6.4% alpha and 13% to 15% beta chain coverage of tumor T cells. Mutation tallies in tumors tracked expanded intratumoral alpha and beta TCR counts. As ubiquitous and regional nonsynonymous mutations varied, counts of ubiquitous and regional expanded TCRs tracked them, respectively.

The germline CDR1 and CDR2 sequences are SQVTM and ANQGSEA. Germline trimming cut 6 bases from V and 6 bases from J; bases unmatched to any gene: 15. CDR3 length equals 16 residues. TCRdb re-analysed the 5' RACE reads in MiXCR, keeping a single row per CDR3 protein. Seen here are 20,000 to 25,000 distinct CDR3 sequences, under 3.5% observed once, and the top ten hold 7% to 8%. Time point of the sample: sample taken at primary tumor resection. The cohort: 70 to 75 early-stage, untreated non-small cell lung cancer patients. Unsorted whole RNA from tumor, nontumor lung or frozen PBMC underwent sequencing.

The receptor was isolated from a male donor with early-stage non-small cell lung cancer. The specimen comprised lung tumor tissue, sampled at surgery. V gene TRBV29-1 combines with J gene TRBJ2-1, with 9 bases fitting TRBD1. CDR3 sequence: CSVLPGTGSDGNEQFF. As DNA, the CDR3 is TGCAGCGTCCTTCCCGGGACAGGGAGTGACGGCAATGAGCAGTTCTTC.